The 23 T cell receptor beta chains below come from one sample, sequenced in a study of T cells after posttransplantation cyclophosphamide (TCRdb year 2016). The library came from the immunoSEQ multiplex PCR assay. Here the immuneACCESS table is served through TCRdb, limited to in-frame sequences with V and J called. Missing clones are a known gap in these copies; in checked studies unresolved V genes cover under half, and the rest lacks a known reason. For this sample the table reports under 25,000 clones, with no clone seen just once. The ten largest clones add up to 1.8% of the sample. Interpreted using the paper, the treatment or condition label stands for: high-dose cyclophosphamide on days +3 and +4 as single-agent GVHD prophylaxis. For conditioning, the PTCy patients got busulfan and fludarabine, then a related or unrelated marrow graft, followed by cyclophosphamide on days +3 and +4. Material: PBMCs, obtained after allogeneic stem cell transplant with posttransplant cyclophosphamide. The source is a male patient between 18 and 35 years old who received an allogeneic stem cell transplant from a related donor, was CMV-positive, and had no GVHD. Once a transplant has taken place, some T cells may be donor derived.

This clone was detected ten times or more. The chain recombines TRBV7-8 with TRBJ2-3, with 7 bases lining up with TRBD1. CDR3 length: 13 amino acids. V shed 4 bases, J shed 8 bases, and the junction held 6 bases outside the gene matches. Germline assignment: CDR1 SGHVS and CDR2 FQNEAQ. The CDR3 spells CASSSRTGTTQYF. The CDR3 DNA is TGTGCCAGCAGCTCTAGGACAGGAACTACGCAGTATTTT.

Ten or more counts support this clone. This chain connects TRBV7-9 to TRBJ1-2; TRBD1 is a possible D gene (6 bases). The V gene lost 4 bases and the J gene lost 6 bases, with 15 bases spanning the gap. The CDR3 totals 14 residues. Germline CDR1 SEHNR, CDR2 FQNEAQ (reference sequence). DNA for the CDR3: TGTGCCAGCAGCTCTACCGGGGCAGGGGATGGCTACACCTTC. It translates to CASSSTGAGDGYTF.

This clone has at least ten counts. This chain joins TRBV7-6 and TRBJ2-3; D not resolved. The V end was cut by 3 bases, the J end by 4 bases, with 11 bases between. CDR1 and CDR2 from the germline V gene are SGHVS and FNYEAQ. The CDR3 runs 14 residues. CDR3 in DNA: TGTGCCAGCAGCTTGAGGCGTTTGTCAGATACGCAGTATTTT. Translating it yields CASSLRRLSDTQYF.

This clone was counted many times. The chain uses TRBV11-2 and TRBJ1-2; D gene unclear. The CDR3 consists of 14 residues. Germline CDR1 is SGHAT and CDR2 is FQNNGV. V shed 2 bases and J shed 4 bases, with 11 bases lying between them. The CDR3, as DNA: TGTGCCAGCAGCTTATGGGGAGGGCTCTATGGCTACACCTTC. As protein: CASSLWGGLYGYTF.

This clone has more than one count but fewer than ten. V and J are TRBV7-9 and TRBJ1-6; D perhaps matches TRBD1 (5 bases). CDR1 and CDR2 from the germline V gene are SEHNR and FQNEAQ (reference sequence). This CDR3 region has 16 residues. V was cut by 0 bases and J by 3 bases, with 9 bases left in between. In nucleotides, the CDR3 is TGTGCCAGCAGCTTAGCTCCAGGGCGCTATAATTCACCCCTCCACTTT. Translating gives CASSLAPGRYNSPLHF. Supplemented by reference TRBV7-9 and TRBJ1-6, the full variable domain reads DTGVSQNPRHKITKRGQNVTFRCDPISEHNRLYWYRQTLGQGPEFLTYFQNEAQLEKSRLLSDRFSAERPKGSFSTLEIQRTEQGDSAMYLCASSLAPGRYNSPLHFGNGTRLTVT.

This clone was seen at least ten times. This sequence joins TRBV19 and TRBJ2-7, with 7 bases lining up with TRBD2. CDR3 size: 12 residues. With 6 bases clipped from V and 2 bases from J, the junction kept 1 base outside the gene matches. Germline V gives CDR1 LNHDA, CDR2 SQIVND (reference sequence). The DNA of the CDR3 is TGTGCCAGTAGAAGCGGGGCCTACGAGCAGTACTTC. Translation gives CASRSGAYEQYF.

This clone came up many times. The chain is built from TRBV5-4 and TRBJ2-7; 7 bases agree with TRBD1. After removal of 0 bases from V and 6 bases from J, the junction contained 3 bases not matched to a gene. The CDR3 contains 13 residues. From germline, CDR1 is SGHNT and CDR2 YYREEE (reference sequence). CDR3 sequence (DNA): TGTGCCAGCAGCTTGGAGACAGGGCGCGAGCAGTACTTC. As protein: CASSLETGREQYF.

In its sample, this clone was seen many times. The chain joins TRBV28 to TRBJ1-2; D may be TRBD1 (5 bases). The CDR3 spans 17 residues. Looked up from germline, CDR1 is MDHEN and CDR2 is SYDVKM. Trimming stripped 5 bases from V and 2 bases from J, with 21 bases between. The CDR3 DNA follows: TGTGCCAGCAGTCTAAACTGGGGCGTCTGGGAAAACTATGGCTACACCTTC. This sequence encodes CASSLNWGVWENYGYTF.

This clone was observed at least ten times. The chain uses TRBV28 and TRBJ1-2; a possible D gene is TRBD1 (5 bases). Trimming cost V 6 bases and J 0 bases, with 17 bases left between them. The germline gives CDR1 MDHEN, CDR2 SYDVKM. The CDR3 spans 16 residues. CDR3 in DNA: TGTGCCAGCAGCCCCGGGGGACGGCTCTCTAACTATGGCTACACCTTC. It codes for CASSPGGRLSNYGYTF.

This clone was recorded many times. This chain joins TRBV7-2 and TRBJ2-7; 10 bases match TRBD1. The CDR3 is 15 residues long. Germline V gene sequence: CDR1 SGHTA, CDR2 FQGNSA. J gave up 1 base and V 5 bases, and 5 bases lay outside the gene matches. The CDR3 DNA is TGTGCCAGCAGCCCCTGGGACAGGGGATCCTACGAGCAGTACTTC. Its translation is CASSPWDRGSYEQYF.

This clone was seen repeatedly, ten times or more. V gene TRBV7-6 combines with J gene TRBJ1-1, with a possible D match to TRBD1 (5 bases). This CDR3 has 14 amino acids. From germline, CDR1 is SGHVS and CDR2 FNYEAQ. V dropped 3 bases and J dropped 2 bases, with 10 bases sitting between them. DNA for the CDR3: TGTGCCAGCAGCTTTCGACAGACTAACACTGAAGCTTTCTTT. It codes for CASSFRQTNTEAFF.

This clone has ten or more counts. V usage is TRBV19 and J usage is TRBJ1-1; D call uncertain. V was clipped by 4 bases and J by 6 bases, with 15 bases between them. In germline, CDR1 is LNHDA, CDR2 SQIVND (reference sequence). The CDR3 is made up of 14 amino acids. For the CDR3, the DNA is TGTGCCAGTAGTAAAGCGGTGACTTCCCCTGAAGCTTTCTTT. Translating gives CASSKAVTSPEAFF. The whole variable domain, filled in from reference TRBV19 and TRBJ1-1, reads DGGITQSPKYLFRKEGQNVTLSCEQNLNHDAMYWYRQDPGQGLRLIYYSQIVNDFQKGDIAEGYSVSREKKESFPLTVTSAQKNPTAFYLCASSKAVTSPEAFFGQGTRLTVV.

This clone was seen ten or more times. The chain is built from TRBV5-1 and TRBJ2-5; 10 nucleotides agree with TRBD2. The CDR3 sequence is 15 residues long. CDR1 and CDR2 (germline): SGHRS, YFSETQ. J was trimmed by 5 bases and V by 2 bases; bases with no gene match: 6. In nucleotides, the CDR3 is TGCGCCAGCAGCTTAGCGGGGGGGCCGGGTGAGACCCAGTACTTC. Amino acids: CASSLAGGPGETQYF.

The sample holds many counts of this clone. The rearrangement uses TRBV5-1 and TRBJ1-3; D unresolved. The germline CDR1 and CDR2 sequences are SGHRS and YFSETQ. V shed 2 bases and J shed 0 bases, with 6 bases lying between them. The CDR3 runs 14 residues. CDR3 in DNA: TGCGCCAGCAGCTTACAGAGCTCTGGAAACACCATATATTTT. Protein: CASSLQSSGNTIYF. Based on the CDR3 plus reference TRBV5-1 and TRBJ1-3, the full variable domain is KAGVTQTPRYLIKTRGQQVTLSCSPISGHRSVSWYQQTPGQGLQFLFEYFSETQRNKGNFPGRFSGRQFSNSRSEMNVSTLELGDSALYLCASSLQSSGNTIYFGEGSWLTVV.

In its sample, this clone was seen many times. The genes are TRBV30 and TRBJ2-7, with TRBD1 identical over 8 bases. The junction had 13 bases not matched to a gene; V was cut back by 4 bases and J by 2 bases. Germline V gene data show CDR1 as GTSNPN and CDR2 as SVGIG (reference sequence). CDR3 length: 16 residues. DNA of the CDR3: TGTGCCTGGAATCCGAAAAACAGGGGGGAAACCTACGAGCAGTACTTC. Its translation: CAWNPKNRGETYEQYF.

This clone was seen ten or more times. The chain uses TRBV6-5 and TRBJ1-2; D ambiguous. Germline lookup yields CDR1 MNHEY and CDR2 SVGAGI. Trimming took 2 bases from V and 4 from J, leaving 8 bases between them. This CDR3 has 13 amino acids. The CDR3, as DNA: TGTGCCAGCAGTTACAACATCGCCTATGGCTACACCTTC. It is translated as CASSYNIAYGYTF.

This clone was detected ten times or more. The chain links TRBV29-1 to TRBJ1-3; 8 nucleotides align to TRBD1. V gave up 6 bases and J gave up 4 bases; unmatched junction bases: 8. The CDR3 is 14 amino acids. CDR1 and CDR2 from the germline V gene are SQVTM and ANQGSEA. The CDR3 region has the DNA TGCAGCGTGGCCGGGACAGGTTACGGAAACACCATATATTTT. This gives the protein CSVAGTGYGNTIYF.

This clone has only a few counts. The V and J genes are TRBV30 and TRBJ2-7; 7 bases agree with TRBD2. The CDR3 is made up of 12 amino acids. The germline V gene has CDR1 GTSNPN and CDR2 SVGIG (reference sequence). V was pared by 1 base and J by 4 bases, with 1 base of the junction left unmatched. CDR3 DNA sequence: TGTGCCTGGAGTGGGGGGGGGTACGAGCAGTACTTC. As protein: CAWSGGGYEQYF.

This clone was seen many times. The chain links TRBV28 to TRBJ1-2; TRBD1 aligns across 9 bases. The junction had 9 bases not matched to a gene; V was cut back by 5 bases and J by 8 bases. In germline, CDR1 is MDHEN, CDR2 SYDVKM. The CDR3 is made up of 14 amino acids. CDR3 region: CASSPEQGARGYTF. As DNA, the CDR3 is TGTGCCAGCAGTCCCGAACAGGGGGCGCGGGGCTACACCTTC.

This clone was observed at least ten times. The genes are TRBV28 and TRBJ1-1, with 9 bases aligning to TRBD1. V lost 10 bases, J lost 1 base, and 7 bases stayed unmatched. This CDR3 contains 14 residues. The germline V gene has CDR1 MDHEN and CDR2 SYDVKM. In DNA, the CDR3 is TGTGCCACCCTGGGGACAGGGCAGAACACTGAAGCTTTCTTT. Its protein is CATLGTGQNTEAFF.

This clone was observed at least ten times. This sequence joins TRBV18 and TRBJ1-2, with 9 nucleotides matching TRBD1. CDR1 and CDR2 (germline): KGHSH, LQKENI. Unmatched junction bases numbered 3, after V lost 2 bases and J lost 2 bases. The CDR3 is 15 residues long. CDR3 in DNA: TGTGCCAGCTCACCATTGACAGGGGGAAACTATGGCTACACCTTC. Amino acids: CASSPLTGGNYGYTF.

At least ten counts were recorded for this clone. The chain joins TRBV4-3 to TRBJ2-3; weak D call: TRBD2 (6 bases). The CDR3 loop spans 15 amino acids. Germline V CDR1 and CDR2: LGHNA, YSLEER. Trimming stripped 4 bases from V and 0 bases from J, with 11 bases between. CDR3 nucleotides: TGCGCCAGCAGCCCCGAGAGCGGGAGCACAGATACGCAGTATTTT. It codes for CASSPESGSTDTQYF.

This clone was observed at least ten times. The V and J genes are TRBV7-5 and TRBJ2-2; the table gives TRBD1 as D, unverified against the DNA. TRBV7-5 counts as a pseudogene. The CDR3 covers 17 residues. For the CDR3, the DNA is TGTGTCAGAAGCGATCCGGGACACACTCGATTCACCGGGGAGCTGTTTTTT. Translated, it gives CVRSDPGHTRFTGELFF.